This T cell receptor (beta chain) was recorded in a study of blood T cell repertoires in COVID-19. Clones were sequenced by immunoSEQ multiplex PCR, and TCRdb holds only the in-frame ones, with some missing. Here the sample spans some 53,000 clones, approximately 89% being singletons. This clone appeared a single time. Trimming left V 2 bases short and J 0 bases short, with 9 bases between. Germline assignment: CDR1 SGDLS and CDR2 YYNGEE. The CDR3 has 14 amino acids. Sequenced input: peripheral blood. This clonotype originated in a man aged 60 to 69 with active COVID-19. The genes are TRBV9 and TRBJ2-7; D gene ambiguous. The CDR3 loop reads CASSVSVSSYEQYF. CDR3 coding DNA: TGTGCCAGCAGCGTCTCGGTGAGCTCCTACGAGCAGTACTTC.